This T cell receptor beta chain was obtained from a study of T-cell memory formation after mild COVID-19. Germline loops: CDR1 SEHNR, CDR2 FQNEAQ (reference sequence). Losses at the gene ends were 1 base for V and 9 bases for J; bases not matched to a gene: 2. There are 14 residues in the CDR3. TCRdb reanalysed the 5' RACE reads using MiXCR and keeps one entry per CDR3 protein. The sample has about 90,000 distinct CDR3 sequences, around 15% seen once. This receptor was taken from a man aged 18 to 29 who had mild COVID-19 (a few samples of this study predate the infection). Cell type and time point are not known. This rearrangement joins TRBV7-9 to TRBJ1-6; 8 bases map to TRBD1. Sequencing was performed on PBMCs or a T cell subset sorted from them (not recorded which). The CDR3: CASSLVQGVSPLHF. Here the CDR3 DNA reads TGTGCCAGCAGCTTAGTACAGGGGGTTTCACCCCTCCACTTT.